The present TCR beta chain was sequenced within a study of radiotherapy plus CTLA-4 blockade in lung cancer. Points from the study as a whole: Alongside interferon-beta, early blood T cell clone dynamics were reportedly the best predictor of response.

Comments on this clone: The antigen is unknown. This sample also contains other DNA sequences that code for the same CDR3.

Looked up from germline, CDR1 is SNHLY and CDR2 is FYNNEI. Trimming took off 0 bases at V and 6 bases at J, with 8 bases between the two ends. There are 13 residues in the CDR3. TCRdb keeps only in-frame clones here, not all; method: immunoSEQ multiplex PCR. The sample has some 110,000 clones, over 65% seen once. The chain links TRBV2 to TRBJ1-2; the D is unclear. This material consisted of peripheral blood, taken from a patient treated with radiotherapy plus ipilimumab. The sequence was collected from a human donor with non-small cell lung cancer that progressed on radiotherapy plus ipilimumab. Some clones in this sample may be carry-over from other donors' samples. DNA of the CDR3: TGTGCCAGCAGTGAAGCGCCCACCGATGGCTACACCTTC. It is translated as CASSEAPTDGYTF. Looking up the rest from reference TRBV2 and TRBJ1-2 gives the full variable domain: EPEVTQTPSHQVTQMGQEVILRCVPISNHLYFYWYRQILGQKVEFLVSFYNNEISEKSEIFDDQFSVERPDGSNFTLKIRSTKLEDSAMYFCASSEAPTDGYTFGSGTRLTVV.